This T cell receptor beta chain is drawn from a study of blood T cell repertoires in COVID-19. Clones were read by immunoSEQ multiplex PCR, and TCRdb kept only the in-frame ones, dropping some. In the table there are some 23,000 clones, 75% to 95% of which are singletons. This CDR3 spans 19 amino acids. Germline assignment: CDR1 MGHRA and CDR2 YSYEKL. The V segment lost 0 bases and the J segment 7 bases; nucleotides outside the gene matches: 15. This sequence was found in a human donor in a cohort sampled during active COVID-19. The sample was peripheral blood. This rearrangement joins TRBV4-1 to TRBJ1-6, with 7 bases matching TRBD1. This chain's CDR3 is CASSQEGQAMAVGNSPLHF. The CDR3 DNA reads TGCGCCAGCAGCCAAGAAGGACAGGCCATGGCTGTGGGGAATTCACCCCTCCACTTT.